This paragraph reports one T cell receptor beta chain. Primers: 60 Vbeta forward and 13 Jbeta reverse. This table comes from immunoSEQ multiplex PCR, and its TCRdb copy is limited to in-frame clones, with some not included. The repertoire holds about 50,000 clones, with roughly 85% as singletons. This CDR3 has 18 residues. Losses at the gene ends were 2 bases for V and 2 bases for J; bases not matched to a gene: 14. Germline V gene data show CDR1 as PRHDT and CDR2 as FYEKMQ (reference sequence). These data belong to a study of cytomegalovirus exposure and HLA in healthy donors. This TCR came from a man younger than 45 in good health and CMV-seronegative. Sequencing was done on a sample of PBMCs. The chain combines TRBV13 with TRBJ2-7; 8 nucleotides agree with TRBD2. CDR3 protein: CASSLLSPLSGNTYEQYF. DNA for the CDR3: TGTGCCAGCAGCTTATTATCCCCGCTTAGCGGGAATACCTACGAGCAGTACTTC.